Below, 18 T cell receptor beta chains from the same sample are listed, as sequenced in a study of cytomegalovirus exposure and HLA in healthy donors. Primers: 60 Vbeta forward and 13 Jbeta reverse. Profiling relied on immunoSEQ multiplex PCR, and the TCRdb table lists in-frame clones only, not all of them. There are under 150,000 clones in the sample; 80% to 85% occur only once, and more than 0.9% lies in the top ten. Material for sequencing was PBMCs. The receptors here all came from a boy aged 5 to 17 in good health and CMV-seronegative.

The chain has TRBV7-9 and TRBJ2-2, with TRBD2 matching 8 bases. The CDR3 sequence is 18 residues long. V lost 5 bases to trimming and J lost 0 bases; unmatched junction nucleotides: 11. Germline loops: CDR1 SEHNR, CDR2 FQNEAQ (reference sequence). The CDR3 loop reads CASSPTSAVGANTGELFF. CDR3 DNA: TGTGCCAGCAGCCCGACTAGCGCCGTAGGAGCGAACACCGGGGAGCTGTTTTTT.

The CDR3 sequence: CASSLGGRASYNEQFF. For the CDR3, the DNA is TGTGCCAGCAGCTTAGGCGGGAGGGCTAGCTACAATGAGCAGTTCTTC. This chain uses TRBV13 with TRBJ2-1, with 8 bases matching TRBD2. The germline V gene encodes CDR1 PRHDT and CDR2 FYEKMQ (reference sequence). The J segment lost 3 bases and the V segment lost 0 bases, leaving 4 bases of the junction unmatched. The CDR3 has 16 amino acids.

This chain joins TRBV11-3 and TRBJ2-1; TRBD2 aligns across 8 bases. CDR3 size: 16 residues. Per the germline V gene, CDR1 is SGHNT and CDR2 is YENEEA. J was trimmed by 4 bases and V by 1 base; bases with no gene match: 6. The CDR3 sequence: CASSLGFREGYNEQFF. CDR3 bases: TGTGCCAGCAGCTTAGGTTTCCGGGAGGGGTACAATGAGCAGTTCTTC.

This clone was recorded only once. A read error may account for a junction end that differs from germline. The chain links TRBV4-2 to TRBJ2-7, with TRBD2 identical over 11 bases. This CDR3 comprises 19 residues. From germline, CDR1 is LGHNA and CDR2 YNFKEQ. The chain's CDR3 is CASSQDPWVAGGLSHEQYF. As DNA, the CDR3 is TGTGCCAGCAGCCAAGATCCGTGGGTAGCGGGAGGGCTCTCCCACGAGCAGTACTTC.

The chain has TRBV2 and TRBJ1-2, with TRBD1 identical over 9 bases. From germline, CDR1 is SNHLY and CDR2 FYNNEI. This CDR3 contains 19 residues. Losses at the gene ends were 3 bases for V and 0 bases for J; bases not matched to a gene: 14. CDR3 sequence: CASSEGLGTGIKANYGYTF. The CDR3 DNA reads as TGTGCCAGCAGTGAGGGATTGGGGACAGGGATAAAAGCTAACTATGGCTACACCTTC.

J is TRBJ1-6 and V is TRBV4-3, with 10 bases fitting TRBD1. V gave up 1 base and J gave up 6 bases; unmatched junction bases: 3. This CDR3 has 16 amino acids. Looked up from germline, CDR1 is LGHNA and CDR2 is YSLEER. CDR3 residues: CASSQVRDRGNSPLHF. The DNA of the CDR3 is TGCGCCAGCAGCCAAGTCCGGGACAGGGGTAATTCACCCCTCCACTTT.

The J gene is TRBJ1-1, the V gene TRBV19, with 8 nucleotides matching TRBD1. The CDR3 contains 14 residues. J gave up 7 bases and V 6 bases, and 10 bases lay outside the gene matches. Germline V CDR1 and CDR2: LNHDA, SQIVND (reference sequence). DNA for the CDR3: TGTGCCAGTAGCCGTCAGGGGGCAACGGGTGAAGCTTTCTTT. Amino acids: CASSRQGATGEAFF.

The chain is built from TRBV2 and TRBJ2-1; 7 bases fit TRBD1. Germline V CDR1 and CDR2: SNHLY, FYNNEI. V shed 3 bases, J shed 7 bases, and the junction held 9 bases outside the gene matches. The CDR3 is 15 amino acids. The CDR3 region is CASSDIQGVRNEQFF. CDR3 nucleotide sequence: TGTGCCAGCAGTGATATTCAGGGGGTGAGGAATGAGCAGTTCTTC.

The CDR3 sequence: CASTDGGGQGAYTGELFF. The CDR3 DNA reads as TGTGCCAGCACCGACGGAGGCGGACAGGGGGCGTACACCGGGGAGCTGTTTTTT. The genes are TRBV7-7 and TRBJ2-2, with 11 bases that match TRBD1. There are 18 residues in the CDR3. CDR1 SSHAT and CDR2 FNYEAQ come from the germline V gene (reference sequence). The V segment lost 7 bases and the J segment 3 bases; nucleotides outside the gene matches: 13.

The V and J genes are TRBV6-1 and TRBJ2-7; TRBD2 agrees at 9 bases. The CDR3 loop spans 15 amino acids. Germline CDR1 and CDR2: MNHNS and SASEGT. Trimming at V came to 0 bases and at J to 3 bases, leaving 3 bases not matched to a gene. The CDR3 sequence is CASSEAAGGFYEQYF. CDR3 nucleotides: TGTGCCAGCAGTGAAGCGGCGGGGGGGTTCTACGAGCAGTACTTC.

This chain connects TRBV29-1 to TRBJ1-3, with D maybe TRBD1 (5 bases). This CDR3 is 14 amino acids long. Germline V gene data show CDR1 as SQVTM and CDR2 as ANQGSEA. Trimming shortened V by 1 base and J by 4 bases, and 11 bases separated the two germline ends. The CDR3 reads CSVEAGRRGNTIYF. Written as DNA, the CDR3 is TGCAGCGTTGAAGCAGGGCGTAGGGGAAACACCATATATTTT.

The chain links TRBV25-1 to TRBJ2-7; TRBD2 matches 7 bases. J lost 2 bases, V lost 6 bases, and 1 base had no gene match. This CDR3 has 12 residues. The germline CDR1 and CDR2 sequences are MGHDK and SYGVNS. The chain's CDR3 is CASSGRPYEQYF. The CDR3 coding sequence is TGTGCCAGCAGCGGGAGGCCCTACGAGCAGTACTTC.

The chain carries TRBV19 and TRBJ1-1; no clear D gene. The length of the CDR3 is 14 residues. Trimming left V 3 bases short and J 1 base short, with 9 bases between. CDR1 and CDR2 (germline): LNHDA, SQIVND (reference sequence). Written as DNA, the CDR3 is TGTGCCAGTAGTATCGGGGATAGGAACACTGAAGCTTTCTTT. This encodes CASSIGDRNTEAFF.

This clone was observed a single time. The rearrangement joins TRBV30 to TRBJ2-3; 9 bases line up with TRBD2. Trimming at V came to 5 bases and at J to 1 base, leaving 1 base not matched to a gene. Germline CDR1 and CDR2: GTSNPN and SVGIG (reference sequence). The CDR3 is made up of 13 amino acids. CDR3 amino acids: CAWASGGTDTQYF. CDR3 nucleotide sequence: TGTGCCTGGGCTAGCGGGGGCACAGATACGCAGTATTTT.

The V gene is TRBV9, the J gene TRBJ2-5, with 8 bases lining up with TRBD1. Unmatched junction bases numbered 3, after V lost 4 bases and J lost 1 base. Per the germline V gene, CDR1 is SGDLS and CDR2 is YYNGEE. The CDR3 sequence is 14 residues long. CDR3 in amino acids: CASSPRGRQETQYF. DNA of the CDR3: TGTGCCAGCAGCCCCAGGGGGCGCCAAGAGACCCAGTACTTC.

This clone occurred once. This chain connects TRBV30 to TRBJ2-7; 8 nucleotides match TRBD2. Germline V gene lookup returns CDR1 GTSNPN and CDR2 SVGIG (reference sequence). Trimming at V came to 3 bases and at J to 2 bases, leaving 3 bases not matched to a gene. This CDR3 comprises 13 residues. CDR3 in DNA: TGTGCCTGGAGAACTAGCGGAACCTACGAGCAGTACTTC. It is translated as CAWRTSGTYEQYF.

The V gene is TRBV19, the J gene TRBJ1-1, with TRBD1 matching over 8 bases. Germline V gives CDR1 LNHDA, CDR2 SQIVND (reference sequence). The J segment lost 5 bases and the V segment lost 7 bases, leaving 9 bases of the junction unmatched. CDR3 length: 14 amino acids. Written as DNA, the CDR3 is TGTGCCAGTACCACGACAGGGGAAGGTACTGAAGCTTTCTTT. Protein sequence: CASTTTGEGTEAFF.

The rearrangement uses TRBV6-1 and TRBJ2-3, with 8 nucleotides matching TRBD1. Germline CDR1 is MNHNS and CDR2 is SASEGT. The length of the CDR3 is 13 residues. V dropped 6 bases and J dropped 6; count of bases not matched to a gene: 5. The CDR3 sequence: CASSRQGRDTQYF. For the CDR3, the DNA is TGTGCCAGCAGCAGACAGGGGAGGGATACGCAGTATTTT.